The text below deals with one T cell receptor beta chain. Its antigen is as yet unknown. With 60 Vbeta and 13 Jbeta primers, the PCR was carried out. Libraries were prepared by immunoSEQ multiplex PCR; TCRdb keeps only in-frame clonotypes and omits some of them. The sample includes about 43,000 clones, about 60% of them seen just once. CDR1 SGHDT and CDR2 YYEEEE come from the germline V gene. After removal of 1 base from V and 8 bases from J, the junction contained 9 bases not matched to a gene. The CDR3 contains 17 residues. These data originate in a study of cytomegalovirus exposure and HLA in healthy donors. The overall study: Ancestry clustering placed around 80% of a few hundred genotyped donors in the Caucasian-associated cluster. Notes on the study in general: The study designated about 180 TCR beta chains cytomegalovirus-associated. The study reported that TCR beta sequences accurately predicted HLA-A and HLA-B alleles in most subjects.

There was no recording of CMV serostatus for this donor. This sequence originates from a human donor in good health. The specimen sequenced was PBMCs. The chain carries TRBV5-6 and TRBJ1-6, with 10 bases lining up with TRBD1. In nucleotides, the CDR3 is TGTGCCAGCAGCTTGTGGGAGGGACAGGGGATCTATTCACCCCTCCACTTT. Residues: CASSLWEGQGIYSPLHF.